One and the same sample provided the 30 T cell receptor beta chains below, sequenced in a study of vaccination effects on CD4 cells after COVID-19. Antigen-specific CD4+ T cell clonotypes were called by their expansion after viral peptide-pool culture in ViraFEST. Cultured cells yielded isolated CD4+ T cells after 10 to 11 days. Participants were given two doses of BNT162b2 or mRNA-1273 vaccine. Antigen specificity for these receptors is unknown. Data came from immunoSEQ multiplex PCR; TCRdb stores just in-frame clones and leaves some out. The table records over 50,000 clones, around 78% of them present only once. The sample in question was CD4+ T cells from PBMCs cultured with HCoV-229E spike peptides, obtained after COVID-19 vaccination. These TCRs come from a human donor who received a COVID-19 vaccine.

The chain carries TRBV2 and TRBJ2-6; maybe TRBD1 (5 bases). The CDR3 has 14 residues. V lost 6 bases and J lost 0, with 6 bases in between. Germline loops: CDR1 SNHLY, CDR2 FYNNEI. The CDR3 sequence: CASRDNSGANVLTF. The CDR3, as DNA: TGTGCCAGCAGGGACAACTCTGGGGCCAACGTCCTGACTTTC.

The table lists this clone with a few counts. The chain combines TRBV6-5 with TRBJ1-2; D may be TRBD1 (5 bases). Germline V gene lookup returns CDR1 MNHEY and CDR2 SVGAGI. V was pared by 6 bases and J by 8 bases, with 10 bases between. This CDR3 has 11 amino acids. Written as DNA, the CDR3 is TGTGCCAGCAGGAGGGAGGGGGGCTACACCTTC. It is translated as CASRREGGYTF.

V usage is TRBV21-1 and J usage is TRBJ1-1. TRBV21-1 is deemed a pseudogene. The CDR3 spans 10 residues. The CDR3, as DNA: TGTGCCAGTCTCTCCACTGAAGCTTTCTTT. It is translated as CASLSTEAFF.

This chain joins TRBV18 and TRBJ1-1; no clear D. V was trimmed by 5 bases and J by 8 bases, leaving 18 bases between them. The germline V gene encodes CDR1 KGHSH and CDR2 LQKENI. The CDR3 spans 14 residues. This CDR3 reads CASSFKPQDIEAFF. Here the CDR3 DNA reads TGTGCCAGCTCATTTAAGCCCCAAGACATCGAAGCTTTCTTT.

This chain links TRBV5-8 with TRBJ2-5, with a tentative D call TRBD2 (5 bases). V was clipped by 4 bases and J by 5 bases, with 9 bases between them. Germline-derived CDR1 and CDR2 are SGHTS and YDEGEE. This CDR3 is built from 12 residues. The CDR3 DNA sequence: TGTGCCAGCAGCCCACGAGGGGAGACCCAGTACTTC. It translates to CASSPRGETQYF.

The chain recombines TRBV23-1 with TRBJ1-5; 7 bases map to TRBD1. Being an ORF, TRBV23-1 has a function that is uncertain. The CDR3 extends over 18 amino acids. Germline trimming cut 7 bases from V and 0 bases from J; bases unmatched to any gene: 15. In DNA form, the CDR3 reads TGCGCCAGCACCCTAAGGGACAGAGAATCTTATAGCAATCAGCCCCAGCATTTT. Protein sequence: CASTLRDRESYSNQPQHF.

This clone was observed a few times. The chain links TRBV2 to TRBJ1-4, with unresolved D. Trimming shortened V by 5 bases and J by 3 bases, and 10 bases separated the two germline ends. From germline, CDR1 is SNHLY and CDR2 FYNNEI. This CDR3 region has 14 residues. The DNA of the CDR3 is TGTGCCAGCAGTCAAGGGTATCCTAATGAAAAACTGTTTTTT. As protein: CASSQGYPNEKLFF.

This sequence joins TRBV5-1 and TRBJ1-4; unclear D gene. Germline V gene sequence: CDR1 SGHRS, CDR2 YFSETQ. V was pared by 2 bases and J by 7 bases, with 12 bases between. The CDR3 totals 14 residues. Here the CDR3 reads CASSLGTVREKLFF. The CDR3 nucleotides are TGCGCCAGCAGCTTAGGTACAGTACGTGAAAAACTGTTTTTT.

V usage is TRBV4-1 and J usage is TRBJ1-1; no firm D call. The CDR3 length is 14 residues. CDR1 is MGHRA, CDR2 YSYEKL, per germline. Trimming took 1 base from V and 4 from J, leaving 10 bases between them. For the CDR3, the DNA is TGCGCCAGCAGCCAAGGGACCGGGGTCACTGAAGCTTTCTTT. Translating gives CASSQGTGVTEAFF.

The CDR3 here is CASSPYRLKDEQFF. Written as DNA, the CDR3 is TGTGCCAGCTCACCATACAGGCTTAAGGATGAGCAGTTCTTC. This chain uses TRBV18 with TRBJ2-1, with D tentatively TRBD1 (5 bases). The germline V gene has CDR1 KGHSH and CDR2 LQKENI. This CDR3 region has 14 residues. V shed 2 bases and J shed 8 bases, with 13 bases lying between them.

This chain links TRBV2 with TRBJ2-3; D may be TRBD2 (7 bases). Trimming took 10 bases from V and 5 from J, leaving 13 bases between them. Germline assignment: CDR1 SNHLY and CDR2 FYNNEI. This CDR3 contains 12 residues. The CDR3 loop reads CATEGGGDTQYF. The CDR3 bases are TGTGCCACAGAGGGGGGGGGAGATACGCAGTATTTT. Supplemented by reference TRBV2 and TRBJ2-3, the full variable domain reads EPEVTQTPSHQVTQMGQEVILRCVPISNHLYFYWYRQILGQKVEFLVSFYNNEISEKSEIFDDQFSVERPDGSNFTLKIRSTKLEDSAMYFCATEGGGDTQYFGPGTRLTVL.

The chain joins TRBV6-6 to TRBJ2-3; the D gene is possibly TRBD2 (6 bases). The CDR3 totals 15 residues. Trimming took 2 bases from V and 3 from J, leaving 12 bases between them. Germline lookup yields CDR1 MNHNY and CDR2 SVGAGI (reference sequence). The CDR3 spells CASSYPAGRTDTQYF. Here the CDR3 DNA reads TGTGCCAGCAGTTACCCGGCAGGGAGGACAGATACGCAGTATTTT.

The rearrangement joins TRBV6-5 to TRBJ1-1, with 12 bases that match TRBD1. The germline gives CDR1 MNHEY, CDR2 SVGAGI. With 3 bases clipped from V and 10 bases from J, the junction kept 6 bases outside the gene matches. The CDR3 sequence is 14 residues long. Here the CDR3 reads CASSYPGTGGAAFF. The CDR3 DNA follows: TGTGCCAGCAGTTATCCCGGGACAGGGGGCGCAGCTTTCTTT.

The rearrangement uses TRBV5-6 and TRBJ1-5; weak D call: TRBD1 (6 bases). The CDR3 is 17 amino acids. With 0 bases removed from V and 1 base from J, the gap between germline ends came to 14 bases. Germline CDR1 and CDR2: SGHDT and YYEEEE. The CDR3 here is CASSLDGAGASNQPQHF. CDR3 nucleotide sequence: TGTGCCAGCAGCTTGGATGGAGCAGGGGCAAGCAATCAGCCCCAGCATTTT.

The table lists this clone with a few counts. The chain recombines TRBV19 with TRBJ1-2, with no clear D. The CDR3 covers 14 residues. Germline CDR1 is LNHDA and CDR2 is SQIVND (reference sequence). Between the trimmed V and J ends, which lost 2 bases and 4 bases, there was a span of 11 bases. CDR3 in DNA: TGTGCCAGTAGTATAACCGGCGGCTCCTATGGCTACACCTTC. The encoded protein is CASSITGGSYGYTF.

The CDR3: CASSLFGVQKNEKLFF. The CDR3 DNA sequence: TGTGCCAGCAGTTTATTTGGGGTCCAAAAAAATGAAAAACTGTTTTTT. V gene TRBV28 combines with J gene TRBJ1-4; D is undetermined. Trimming took 1 base from V and 5 from J, leaving 14 bases between them. The CDR3 contains 16 residues. Germline V CDR1 and CDR2: MDHEN, SYDVKM.

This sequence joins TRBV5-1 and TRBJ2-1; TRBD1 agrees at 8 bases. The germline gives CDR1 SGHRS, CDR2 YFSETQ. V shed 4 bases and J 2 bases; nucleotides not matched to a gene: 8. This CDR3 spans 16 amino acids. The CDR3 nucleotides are TGCGCCAGCAGCGTCCAGACAGGGGCCACCTACAATGAGCAGTTCTTC. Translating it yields CASSVQTGATYNEQFF.

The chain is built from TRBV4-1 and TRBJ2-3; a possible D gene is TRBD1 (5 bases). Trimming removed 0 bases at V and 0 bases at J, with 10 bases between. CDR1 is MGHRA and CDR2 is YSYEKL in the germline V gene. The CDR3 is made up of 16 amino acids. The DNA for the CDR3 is TGCGCCAGCAGCCAAGATGGGGCAGGTAGCACAGATACGCAGTATTTT. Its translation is CASSQDGAGSTDTQYF.

In DNA form, the CDR3 reads TGTGCCAGCAGCGCATCTGACAGGGGGCACAATCAGCCCCAGCATTTT. It codes for CASSASDRGHNQPQHF. The genes are TRBV7-2 and TRBJ1-5; 10 bases align to TRBD1. Looked up from germline, CDR1 is SGHTA and CDR2 is FQGNSA. V gave up 5 bases and J gave up 3 bases; unmatched junction bases: 7. The CDR3 extends over 16 amino acids. The entire variable domain, with the rest obtained from reference TRBV7-2 and TRBJ1-5, is as follows: GAGVSQSPSNKVTEKGKDVELRCDPISGHTALYWYRQSLGQGLEFLIYFQGNSAPDKSGLPSDRFSAERTGGSVSTLTIQRTQQEDSAVYLCASSASDRGHNQPQHFGDGTRLSIL.

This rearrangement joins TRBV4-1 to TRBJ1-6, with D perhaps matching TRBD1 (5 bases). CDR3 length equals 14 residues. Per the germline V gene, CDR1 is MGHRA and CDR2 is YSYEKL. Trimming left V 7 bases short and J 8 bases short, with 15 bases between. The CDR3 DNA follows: TGCGCCAGCAAAACCGGGACGGGGTATTCACCCCTCCACTTT. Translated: CASKTGTGYSPLHF.

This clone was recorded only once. The CDR3 loop reads CAWSVGGGNQPQHF. The DNA of the CDR3 is TGTGCCTGGAGTGTAGGGGGGGGCAATCAGCCCCAGCATTTT. This chain links TRBV30 with TRBJ1-5; D may be TRBD1 (6 bases). Germline V lookup: CDR1 GTSNPN, CDR2 SVGIG (reference sequence). V dropped 0 bases and J dropped 2 bases, with 8 bases sitting between them. The CDR3 loop spans 14 amino acids.

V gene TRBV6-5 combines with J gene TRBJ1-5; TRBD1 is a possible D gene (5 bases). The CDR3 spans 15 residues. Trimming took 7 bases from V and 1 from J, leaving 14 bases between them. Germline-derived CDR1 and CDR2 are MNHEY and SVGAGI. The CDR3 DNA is TGTGCCAGCACTACATCAGGGTTGAGCAATCAGCCCCAGCATTTT. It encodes CASTTSGLSNQPQHF.

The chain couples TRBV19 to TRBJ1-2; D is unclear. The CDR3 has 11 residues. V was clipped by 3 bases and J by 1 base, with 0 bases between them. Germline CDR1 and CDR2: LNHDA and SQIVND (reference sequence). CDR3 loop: CASSINYGYTF. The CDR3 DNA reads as TGTGCCAGTAGTATTAACTATGGCTACACCTTC.

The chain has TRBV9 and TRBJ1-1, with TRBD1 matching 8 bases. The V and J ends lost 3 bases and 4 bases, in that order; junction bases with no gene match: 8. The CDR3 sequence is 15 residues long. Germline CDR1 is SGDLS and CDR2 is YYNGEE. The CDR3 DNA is TGTGCCAGCAGCGCCCGGACAGGGATCGGCACTGAAGCTTTCTTT. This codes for CASSARTGIGTEAFF.

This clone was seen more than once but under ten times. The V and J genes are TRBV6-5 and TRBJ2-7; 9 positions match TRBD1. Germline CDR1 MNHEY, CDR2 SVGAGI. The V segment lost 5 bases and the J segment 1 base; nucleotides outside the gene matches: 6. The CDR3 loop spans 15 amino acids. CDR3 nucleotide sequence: TGTGCCAGCAGTCCGGACAGGGGAAGTTCCTACGAGCAGTACGTC. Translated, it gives CASSPDRGSSYEQYV.

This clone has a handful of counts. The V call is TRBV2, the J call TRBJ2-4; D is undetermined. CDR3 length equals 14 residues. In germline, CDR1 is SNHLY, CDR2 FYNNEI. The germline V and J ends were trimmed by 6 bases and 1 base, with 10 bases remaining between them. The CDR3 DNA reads TGTGCCAGCAGCCTCTCCTCGGCCAAAAACATTCAGTACTTC. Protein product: CASSLSSAKNIQYF. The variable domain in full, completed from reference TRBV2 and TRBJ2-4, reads EPEVTQTPSHQVTQMGQEVILRCVPISNHLYFYWYRQILGQKVEFLVSFYNNEISEKSEIFDDQFSVERPDGSNFTLKIRSTKLEDSAMYFCASSLSSAKNIQYFGAGTRLSVL.

CDR3 in DNA: TGTGCCAGCAGCTTACGCCGGCCAGGGCCTACCGGGGCCAACGTCCTGACTTTC. Residues: CASSLRRPGPTGANVLTF. The chain carries TRBV7-8 and TRBJ2-6, with a weak D call TRBD1 (5 bases). Germline V gives CDR1 SGHVS, CDR2 FQNEAQ. This CDR3 has 18 amino acids. The V end lost 2 bases, the J end lost 4 bases, and 18 bases lay between the germline ends.

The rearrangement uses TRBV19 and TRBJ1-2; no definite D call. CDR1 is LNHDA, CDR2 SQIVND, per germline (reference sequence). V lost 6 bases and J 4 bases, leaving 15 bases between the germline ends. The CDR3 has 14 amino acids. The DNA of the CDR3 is TGTGCCAGTAGCGGAGGGCTCCTGGGCTATGGCTACACCTTC. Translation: CASSGGLLGYGYTF. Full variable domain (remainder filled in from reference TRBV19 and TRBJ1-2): DGGITQSPKYLFRKEGQNVTLSCEQNLNHDAMYWYRQDPGQGLRLIYYSQIVNDFQKGDIAEGYSVSREKKESFPLTVTSAQKNPTAFYLCASSGGLLGYGYTFGSGTRLTVV.

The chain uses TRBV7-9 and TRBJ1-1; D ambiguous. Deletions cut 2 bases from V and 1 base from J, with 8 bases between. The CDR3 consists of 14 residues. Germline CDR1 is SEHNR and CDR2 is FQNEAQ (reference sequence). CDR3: CASSLLRGNTEAFF. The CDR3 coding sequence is TGTGCCAGCAGCTTATTGCGGGGGAACACTGAAGCTTTCTTT.

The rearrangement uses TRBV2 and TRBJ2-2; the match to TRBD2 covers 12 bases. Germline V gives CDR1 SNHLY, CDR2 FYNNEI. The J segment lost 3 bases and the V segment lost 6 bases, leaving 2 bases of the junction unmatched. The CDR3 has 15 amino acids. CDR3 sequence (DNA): TGTGCCAGCAGAGGGACTAGCGGGTACACCGGGGAGCTGTTTTTT. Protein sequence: CASRGTSGYTGELFF.